These 27 T cell receptor beta chains originate from one sample sequenced in a study of radiotherapy plus CTLA-4 blockade in lung cancer. Repertoires were generated with immunoSEQ multiplex PCR, while TCRdb's copy carries only in-frame clones and drops some. The table includes about 110,000 clones, roughly 77% detected once. Material: peripheral blood, obtained from a patient treated with radiotherapy plus ipilimumab. These receptors were taken from a human donor with non-small cell lung cancer that progressed on radiotherapy plus ipilimumab. Some clones in this sample may be carry-over from other donors' samples.

The CDR3 coding sequence is TGCGCCAGCAGCAAACAGGGGTTAGGGAGCACCGGGGAGCTGTTTTTT. Amino acids: CASSKQGLGSTGELFF. This chain links TRBV5-1 with TRBJ2-2; TRBD1 agrees at 7 bases. From germline, CDR1 is SGHRS and CDR2 YFSETQ. This CDR3 region has 16 residues. After removal of 4 bases from V and 4 bases from J, the junction contained 10 bases not matched to a gene.

The chain is built from TRBV7-2 and TRBJ2-7; a possible D gene is TRBD2 (5 bases). The CDR3 extends over 11 amino acids. Looked up from germline, CDR1 is SGHTA and CDR2 is FQGNSA. The ends were cut back, 4 bases at V and 6 bases at J, with 7 bases in the middle. The CDR3: CASSYTSEQYF. Written as DNA, the CDR3 is TGTGCCAGCAGCTACACTAGCGAGCAGTACTTC.

The genes are TRBV18 and TRBJ1-1; unclear D gene. This CDR3 region has 15 residues. Germline V gene lookup returns CDR1 KGHSH and CDR2 LQKENI. V was pared by 3 bases and J by 1 base, with 12 bases between. CDR3: CASSPEEVRNTEAFF. CDR3 bases: TGTGCCAGCTCACCCGAGGAAGTTAGGAACACTGAAGCTTTCTTT.

The rearrangement links TRBV2 to TRBJ1-4, with D perhaps matching TRBD1 (5 bases). Trimming took off 3 bases at V and 6 bases at J, with 14 bases between the two ends. Germline values: CDR1 SNHLY, CDR2 FYNNEI. The CDR3 is 15 residues long. This chain's CDR3 is CASSDEGQGHEKLFF. As DNA, the CDR3 is TGTGCCAGCAGTGATGAGGGGCAAGGGCATGAAAAACTGTTTTTT. Using reference TRBV2 and TRBJ1-4 for the parts outside the CDR3, the full variable domain is EPEVTQTPSHQVTQMGQEVILRCVPISNHLYFYWYRQILGQKVEFLVSFYNNEISEKSEIFDDQFSVERPDGSNFTLKIRSTKLEDSAMYFCASSDEGQGHEKLFFGSGTQLSVL.

CDR3 coding DNA: TGCGCCAGCAGCTTGGGACCCAGGGGGAATTCACCCCTCCACTTT. It is translated as CASSLGPRGNSPLHF. V and J are TRBV5-1 and TRBJ1-6; 7 bases agree with TRBD1. This CDR3 comprises 15 residues. Germline CDR1 SGHRS, CDR2 YFSETQ. The V and J ends lost 0 bases and 7 bases, in that order; junction bases with no gene match: 4.

The genes are TRBV29-1 and TRBJ2-1, with 9 bases matching TRBD2. The CDR3 length is 12 residues. J gave up 8 bases and V 4 bases, and 3 bases lay outside the gene matches. The germline gives CDR1 SQVTM, CDR2 ANQGSEA. In DNA form, the CDR3 reads TGCAGCGTTGTGCGGGGGGGCGATGAGCAGTTCTTC. Translating it yields CSVVRGGDEQFF.

This clone has a handful of counts. The chain is built from TRBV6-1 and TRBJ1-2, with a possible D match to TRBD1 (5 bases). This CDR3 comprises 14 residues. Trimming shortened V by 4 bases and J by 5 bases, and 14 bases separated the two germline ends. CDR1 and CDR2 (germline): MNHNS, SASEGT. The CDR3 protein is CASSVTDGGYGYTF. CDR3 DNA sequence: TGTGCCAGCAGTGTTACGGACGGGGGATATGGCTACACCTTC.

The V call is TRBV5-1, the J call TRBJ1-5, with 7 bases aligning to TRBD1. This CDR3 is 14 amino acids long. From germline, CDR1 is SGHRS and CDR2 YFSETQ. J was trimmed by 6 bases and V by 1 base; bases with no gene match: 4. The CDR3 protein is CASSLTGDAQPQHF. In DNA, the CDR3 is TGCGCCAGCAGCTTGACAGGGGATGCTCAGCCCCAGCATTTT.

The V call is TRBV7-9, the J call TRBJ1-1, with D unclear. The CDR3 has 14 amino acids. Germline V gene data show CDR1 as SEHNR and CDR2 as FQNEAQ (reference sequence). V was cut by 2 bases and J by 5 bases, with 12 bases left in between. The chain's CDR3 is CASSLTSVSTEAFF. CDR3 DNA: TGTGCCAGCAGCTTAACATCCGTCAGTACTGAAGCTTTCTTT.

The V call is TRBV7-2, the J call TRBJ2-3; maybe TRBD2 (5 bases). CDR1 SGHTA and CDR2 FQGNSA come from the germline V gene. V dropped 1 base and J dropped 7 bases, with 15 bases sitting between them. The CDR3 runs to 15 residues. CDR3 sequence: CASSLGRTLWNTQYF. DNA for the CDR3: TGTGCCAGCAGCTTAGGGAGGACCCTATGGAATACGCAGTATTTT. The full variable domain, in which reference TRBV7-2 and TRBJ2-3 provide the parts outside the CDR3, is GAGVSQSPSNKVTEKGKDVELRCDPISGHTALYWYRQSLGQGLEFLIYFQGNSAPDKSGLPSDRFSAERTGGSVSTLTIQRTQQEDSAVYLCASSLGRTLWNTQYFGPGTRLTVL.

This clone was counted a few times. For the CDR3, the DNA is TGTGCCAGCAGTTCGCGGGGGACCTCCTACGAGCAGTACTTC. It encodes CASSSRGTSYEQYF. This chain links TRBV27 with TRBJ2-7; 7 positions match TRBD2. The V gene end was trimmed by 4 bases and the J gene end by 0 bases; junction bases not matched to a gene: 3. The CDR3 contains 14 residues. Germline V gene lookup returns CDR1 MNHEY and CDR2 SMNVEV (reference sequence).

This chain uses TRBV28 with TRBJ1-1; D unresolved. The CDR3 runs to 11 residues. Germline CDR1 reads MDHEN; CDR2 reads SYDVKM. CDR3 loop: CELRVGTEAFF. In nucleotides, the CDR3 is TGTGAGCTAAGGGTGGGCACTGAAGCTTTCTTT. The variable domain in full, completed from reference TRBV28 and TRBJ1-1, reads DVKVTQSSRYLVKRTGEKVFLECVQDMDHENMFWYRQDPGLGLRLIYFSYDVKMKEKGDIPEGYSVSREKKERFSLILESASTNQTSMYLCELRVGTEAFFGQGTRLTVV.

The chain recombines TRBV6-8 with TRBJ2-7; 12 nucleotides align to TRBD2. CDR1 MNHGY and CDR2 SAAAGT come from the germline V gene. After removal of 2 bases from V and 4 bases from J, the junction contained 0 bases not matched to a gene. The CDR3 consists of 14 residues. Here the CDR3 reads CASSYGTSGYEQYF. CDR3 sequence (DNA): TGTGCCAGCAGTTACGGGACTAGCGGGTACGAGCAGTACTTC.

This chain links TRBV28 with TRBJ2-5; D might be TRBD2 (6 bases). Germline CDR1 reads MDHEN; CDR2 reads SYDVKM. The CDR3 is 15 amino acids. Trimming took off 1 base at V and 5 bases at J, with 14 bases between the two ends. The CDR3 region has the DNA TGTGCCAGCAGTTTATTTCGGCGGGGAGGCGAGACCCAGTACTTC. It encodes CASSLFRRGGETQYF. Full variable domain (missing parts from reference TRBV28 and TRBJ2-5): DVKVTQSSRYLVKRTGEKVFLECVQDMDHENMFWYRQDPGLGLRLIYFSYDVKMKEKGDIPEGYSVSREKKERFSLILESASTNQTSMYLCASSLFRRGGETQYFGPGTRLLVL.

Only a few counts were recorded for this clone. The chain has TRBV19 and TRBJ2-7; tentative D call: TRBD1 (5 bases). The CDR3 is 14 residues long. V lost 3 bases, J lost 2 bases, and 11 bases lay in between. CDR1 and CDR2 (germline): LNHDA, SQIVND (reference sequence). As DNA, the CDR3 is TGTGCCAGTAGTATTAGGGCAGGGACCTACGAGCAGTACTTC. This translates into CASSIRAGTYEQYF.

The chain's CDR3 is CASSLDPGLWSHEQYF. In DNA, the CDR3 is TGTGCCAGCAGCTTAGATCCGGGACTATGGAGTCACGAGCAGTACTTC. The gene calls are TRBV11-2 and TRBJ2-7, with 7 bases fitting TRBD2. V was clipped by 0 bases and J by 5 bases; unmatched bases: 10. The CDR3 totals 16 residues. Germline CDR1 SGHAT, CDR2 FQNNGV.

The chain couples TRBV9 to TRBJ2-7; no clear D gene. This CDR3 is built from 14 residues. CDR1 is SGDLS and CDR2 is YYNGEE in the germline V gene. V dropped 1 base and J dropped 3 bases, with 11 bases sitting between them. The CDR3 bases are TGTGCCAGCAGCGTATCTGGGTCTCGCTACGAGCAGTACTTC. It is translated as CASSVSGSRYEQYF.

The J gene is TRBJ2-5, the V gene TRBV5-1, with 14 bases lining up with TRBD2. Near its end, the DNA agrees better with TRBJ2-7, so the J call may be wrong. CDR3 length: 15 amino acids. From germline, CDR1 is SGHRS and CDR2 YFSETQ. CDR3 sequence: CASSIGTSGGYEQYF. CDR3 coding DNA: TGCGCCAGCAGCATTGGGACTAGCGGGGGTTACGAGCAGTACTTC.

This clone came up a few times. The gene calls are TRBV18 and TRBJ1-5; D unresolved. CDR3 size: 15 residues. CDR1 and CDR2 from the germline V gene are KGHSH and LQKENI. Trimming pared 2 bases from V and 3 bases from J, leaving 11 bases between. CDR3 in amino acids: CASSPADAINQPQHF. CDR3 nucleotides: TGTGCCAGCTCACCAGCGGACGCAATCAATCAGCCCCAGCATTTT.

V and J are TRBV6-5 and TRBJ1-4, with 8 bases identical to TRBD1. The length of the CDR3 is 13 residues. Trimming took 8 bases from V and 8 from J; bases not matched to a gene: 7. Germline-derived CDR1 and CDR2 are MNHEY and SVGAGI. CDR3 region: CASGQGAEEKLFF. CDR3 coding DNA: TGTGCCAGCGGACAGGGAGCGGAAGAAAAACTGTTTTTT.

The chain carries TRBV7-9 and TRBJ2-5, with 10 positions matching TRBD1. The J segment lost 5 bases and the V segment lost 5 bases, leaving 8 bases of the junction unmatched. The CDR3 has 15 residues. CDR1 and CDR2 from the germline V gene are SEHNR and FQNEAQ (reference sequence). In nucleotides, the CDR3 is TGTGCCAGCAGCGACGGACAGGGGGTCGACGAGACCCAGTACTTC. It translates to CASSDGQGVDETQYF. Filled out from reference TRBV7-9 and TRBJ2-5, the complete variable domain reads DTGVSQNPRHKITKRGQNVTFRCDPISEHNRLYWYRQTLGQGPEFLTYFQNEAQLEKSRLLSDRFSAERPKGSFSTLEIQRTEQGDSAMYLCASSDGQGVDETQYFGPGTRLLVL.

This clone was seen only once. CDR3 in amino acids: CASSYTGFYGGYTF. The CDR3 DNA follows: TGTGCCAGCAGCTATACAGGGTTTTACGGTGGCTACACCTTC. This chain uses TRBV6-6 with TRBJ1-2; tentatively, D is TRBD1 (6 bases). This CDR3 spans 14 amino acids. Trimming left V 6 bases short and J 7 bases short, with 18 bases between. Germline V gene lookup returns CDR1 MNHNY and CDR2 SVGAGI (reference sequence).

The V gene is TRBV5-6, the J gene TRBJ2-7; D could derive from TRBD1 or TRBD2 (6 bases each). In germline, CDR1 is SGHDT, CDR2 YYEEEE. The CDR3 spans 17 residues. V was pared by 6 bases and J by 5 bases, with 27 bases between. Here the CDR3 DNA reads TGTGCCAGCACCCCAACTTGGGGGGCCAGGAGAGGGGACGAGCAGTACTTC. This gives the protein CASTPTWGARRGDEQYF.

In nucleotides, the CDR3 is TGTGCCAGCACGCCTACGGGAGGGCGAGCTTTCTTT. This sequence encodes CASTPTGGRAFF. The genes are TRBV25-1 and TRBJ1-1; D gene uncertain. The germline V gene encodes CDR1 MGHDK and CDR2 SYGVNS. The CDR3 is 12 residues long. V lost 7 bases and J 10 bases, leaving 16 bases between the germline ends.

The chain links TRBV28 to TRBJ2-7; perhaps TRBD2 as D (7 bases). Germline-derived CDR1 and CDR2 are MDHEN and SYDVKM. The CDR3 totals 15 residues. With 6 bases removed from V and 7 bases from J, the gap between germline ends came to 22 bases. CDR3 in DNA: TGTGCCAGCAGCCATAGGGGGGGGAGGTCTTGGGAGCAGTACTTC. Protein sequence: CASSHRGGRSWEQYF. The complete variable domain, with remaining parts taken from reference TRBV28 and TRBJ2-7, reads DVKVTQSSRYLVKRTGEKVFLECVQDMDHENMFWYRQDPGLGLRLIYFSYDVKMKEKGDIPEGYSVSREKKERFSLILESASTNQTSMYLCASSHRGGRSWEQYFGPGTRLTVT.

Worth noting for this clone: The sample contains more than one DNA sequence encoding this CDR3. The rearrangement uses TRBV6-5 and TRBJ1-2, with a tentative D call TRBD1 (6 bases). CDR1 MNHEY and CDR2 SVGAGI come from the germline V gene. The CDR3 extends over 13 amino acids. Trimming shortened V by 6 bases and J by 8 bases, and 16 bases separated the two germline ends. This CDR3 is CASRLGAGGGYTF. CDR3 DNA: TGTGCCAGCAGGTTGGGGGCGGGGGGAGGCTACACCTTC.

The gene calls are TRBV5-4 and TRBJ2-1, with 7 bases that match TRBD2. The CDR3 runs 15 residues. Germline V gene lookup returns CDR1 SGHNT and CDR2 YYREEE (reference sequence). J gave up 2 bases and V 2 bases, and 4 bases lay outside the gene matches. The CDR3 here is CASSFKAGTYNEQFF. In DNA form, the CDR3 reads TGTGCCAGCAGCTTTAAAGCGGGAACCTACAATGAGCAGTTCTTC.